This T cell receptor (beta chain) was retrieved from a study of CD4 and CD8 cells across lung adenocarcinoma regions. Germline loops: CDR1 MRHNA, CDR2 SNTAGT. CDR3 length: 14 residues. V was clipped by 3 bases and J by 9 bases; unmatched bases: 7. TCRdb reprocessed the PCR reads via MiXCR and lists one record per CDR3 protein. The top ten clones hold approximately 24% of a sample with a few thousand distinct CDR3 sequences, about 51% of them seen once. The sequence came from a female donor with lung adenocarcinoma. The CD4 and CD8 labels of this study may be unreliable. The sequenced material came from CD4+ T cells from the margin of a lung tumor. V usage is TRBV6-4 and J usage is TRBJ2-3; 9 bases map to TRBD2. The CDR3 DNA reads TGTGCCAGCAGTGAGTCTAGCGGGAAAAACACGCAGTATTTT. This encodes CASSESSGKNTQYF.